This TCR beta chain was sequenced for a study of T cells in Graves' hyperthyroidism and ophthalmopathy. Study outcomes and limitations: Ophthalmopathy onset followed model prediction by a median roughly 6 months.

It was RNA transcripts that yielded the amplified TCR beta CDR3 regions. TCR CDR3 regions were first amplified by RT-PCR with HTBI primers. A single record per CDR3 protein comes from TCRdb applying MiXCR to the multiplex PCR reads. Of about 510,000 distinct CDR3 sequences in the sample, approximately 48% were seen once. Germline V lookup: CDR1 SQVTM, CDR2 ANQGSEA. The CDR3 runs to 15 residues. V lost 4 bases to trimming and J lost 0 bases; unmatched junction nucleotides: 7. A remark on this clonotype: Its antigen is not identified.

The TCR sequence derives from an adult woman with Graves' disease, either hyperthyroidism or ophthalmopathy (not recorded which). The chain uses TRBV29-1 and TRBJ2-7, with 9 bases lining up with TRBD1. The sample consisted of peripheral blood or thyroid tissue (not recorded which). The CDR3 region is CSVVGGTGNSYEQYF. The CDR3 region has the DNA TGCAGCGTTGTCGGTGGGACAGGGAACTCCTACGAGCAGTACTTC.